The 23 T cell receptor beta chains below come from one sample, sequenced in a study of blood T cell repertoires in COVID-19. Sequenced by immunoSEQ multiplex PCR; TCRdb stores in-frame clones only, minus some. Of fewer than 300,000 clones in the sample, about four fifths were seen once. Sequencing was performed on peripheral blood. These receptors were taken from a woman between 55 and 75 years old with active or convalescent COVID-19.

CDR3 in DNA: TGTGCCAGCAGCGTTGGCCCGGACAGGCGGAACACTGAAGCTTTCTTT. Translating gives CASSVGPDRRNTEAFF. V gene TRBV9 combines with J gene TRBJ1-1; 7 nucleotides match TRBD1. In germline, CDR1 is SGDLS, CDR2 YYNGEE. V lost 2 bases, J lost 1 base, and 8 bases stayed unmatched. The CDR3 runs 16 residues. Using reference TRBV9 and TRBJ1-1 for the parts outside the CDR3, the full variable domain is DSGVTQTPKHLITATGQRVTLRCSPRSGDLSVYWYQQSLDQGLQFLIQYYNGEERAKGNILERFSAQQFPDLHSELNLSSLELGDSALYFCASSVGPDRRNTEAFFGQGTRLTVV.

This chain connects TRBV2 to TRBJ1-2, with D perhaps TRBD1 (6 bases). This CDR3 comprises 13 residues. Trimming pared 0 bases from V and 13 bases from J, leaving 15 bases between. The germline CDR1 and CDR2 sequences are SNHLY and FYNNEI. CDR3 protein: CASSEARGGHRTF. CDR3 nucleotide sequence: TGTGCCAGCAGTGAAGCGCGGGGGGGGCACCGCACCTTC.

This rearrangement joins TRBV19 to TRBJ1-1, with D possibly matching TRBD1 (6 bases). Germline values: CDR1 LNHDA, CDR2 SQIVND (reference sequence). The CDR3 is 15 residues long. Trimming shortened V by 2 bases and J by 0 bases, and 10 bases separated the two germline ends. CDR3 sequence: CASSINRAMNTEAFF. CDR3 in DNA: TGTGCCAGTAGTATAAACAGGGCCATGAACACTGAAGCTTTCTTT.

The gene calls are TRBV10-3 and TRBJ1-2, with D unresolved. CDR1 is ENHRY and CDR2 is SYGVKD in the germline V gene. CDR3 length: 13 amino acids. Trimming took 2 bases from V and 2 from J, leaving 6 bases between them. The CDR3 DNA reads as TGTGCCATCAGTGAGCAACAGAACTATGGCTACACCTTC. Translation: CAISEQQNYGYTF.

This chain connects TRBV3-1 (or the pseudogene TRBV3-2) to TRBJ2-2, with D perhaps TRBD2 (6 bases). The CDR3 extends over 17 amino acids. V was shortened by 1 base and J by 1 base, with 13 bases between the two germline ends. Germline CDR1 LGHDT, CDR2 YNNKEL (reference sequence). CDR3 nucleotides: TGTGCCAGCAGCCAAGTTGTTCCAGCGGGGAACACCGGGGAGCTGTTTTTT. Protein product: CASSQVVPAGNTGELFF.

This clone was seen only once. The J gene is TRBJ2-1, the V gene TRBV27; D is ambiguous. The length of the CDR3 is 12 residues. The ends were cut back, 3 bases at V and 9 bases at J, with 9 bases in the middle. Per germline, CDR1 MNHEY and CDR2 SMNVEV (reference sequence). This chain's CDR3 is CASSFLEGEQFF. CDR3 DNA sequence: TGTGCCAGCAGTTTTCTAGAAGGTGAGCAGTTCTTC.

This sequence joins TRBV23-1 and TRBJ1-4; possibly TRBD1 for D (5 bases). TRBV23-1 is classed as an ORF, of uncertain function. V lost 4 bases and J 8 bases, leaving 14 bases between the germline ends. The CDR3 is made up of 14 amino acids. CDR3 coding DNA: TGCGCCAGCAGTCCCCGGGGGAGAACCGAAAAACTGTTTTTT. Translating gives CASSPRGRTEKLFF.

On this clone itself: One junction end does not reproduce the germline sequence, and a read error may be involved. The chain uses TRBV3-1 (or the pseudogene TRBV3-2) and TRBJ1-1; D is ambiguous. The CDR3 loop spans 12 amino acids. CDR1 and CDR2 from the germline V gene are LGHDT and YNNKEL (reference sequence). CDR3 loop: CASSQGIPARVF. In nucleotides, the CDR3 is TGTGCCAGCAGCCAAGGAATCCCGGCCCGGGTCTTT.

This clone was counted a single time. The chain has TRBV7-8 and TRBJ2-3, with 11 bases identical to TRBD2. Germline V gives CDR1 SGHVS, CDR2 FQNEAQ. Losses at the gene ends were 5 bases for V and 6 bases for J; bases not matched to a gene: 7. The CDR3 is made up of 15 amino acids. In DNA form, the CDR3 reads TGTGCCAGCAGCCCCGCTAGCGGGGGGTCGGATACGCAGTATTTT. Protein sequence: CASSPASGGSDTQYF.

V gene TRBV7-9 combines with J gene TRBJ2-2; D is unresolved. CDR3 length: 13 residues. Germline V gene sequence: CDR1 SEHNR, CDR2 FQNEAQ (reference sequence). Trimming pared 1 base from V and 6 bases from J, leaving 6 bases between. CDR3 amino acids: CASSLGIPGELFF. The CDR3 region has the DNA TGTGCCAGCAGCTTAGGTATTCCCGGGGAGCTGTTTTTT.

This chain uses TRBV5-1 with TRBJ1-1, with D possibly TRBD1 on 5 matching bases. V lost 3 bases to trimming and J lost 1 base, with 10 bases between them. The CDR3 is 14 residues long. In germline, CDR1 is SGHRS, CDR2 YFSETQ. DNA for the CDR3: TGCGCCAGCAGCTCACAGGTTGCGAACACTGAAGCTTTCTTT. Residues: CASSSQVANTEAFF.

The rearrangement joins TRBV21-1 to TRBJ1-4; TRBD1, as called in the table, went unchecked against the DNA. TRBV21-1 is described as a pseudogene. The CDR3 length is 17 residues. The DNA of the CDR3 is TGTGCCAGCAGCAGCAACATCTCGGGACACCTTTATGAAAAACTGTTTTTT. Its translation is CASSSNISGHLYEKLFF.

This chain connects TRBV19 to TRBJ1-1, with D unclear. The germline CDR1 and CDR2 sequences are LNHDA and SQIVND (reference sequence). CDR3 length: 11 amino acids. V was shortened by 9 bases and J by 5 bases, with 10 bases between the two germline ends. CDR3 loop: CASTGFTEAFF. As DNA, the CDR3 is TGTGCCAGCACCGGGTTTACTGAAGCTTTCTTT.

The rearrangement joins TRBV3-1 (or the pseudogene TRBV3-2) to TRBJ2-4; TRBD2 matches at 10 bases. This CDR3 has 14 residues. The V gene's germline CDR1 is LGHDT and CDR2 YNNKEL (reference sequence). J lost 4 bases, V lost 5 bases, and 2 bases had no gene match. The CDR3 DNA reads TGTGCCAGCAGCTCTAGCGGGAGAAAAAACATTCAGTACTTC. It translates to CASSSSGRKNIQYF.

This clone came up a few times. CDR3 in DNA: TGTGCCAGCAGTTCTACCGGGACTAGCGGTTACAATGAGCAGTTCTTC. Translation: CASSSTGTSGYNEQFF. This sequence joins TRBV6-5 and TRBJ2-1; 11 nucleotides line up with TRBD2. Germline V gene lookup returns CDR1 MNHEY and CDR2 SVGAGI. With 4 bases clipped from V and 4 bases from J, the junction kept 6 bases outside the gene matches. The CDR3 spans 16 residues.

The chain carries TRBV5-1 and TRBJ1-2, with a weak D call TRBD1 (6 bases). V was shortened by 0 bases and J by 4 bases, with 13 bases between the two germline ends. The CDR3 has 15 amino acids. The germline V gene encodes CDR1 SGHRS and CDR2 YFSETQ. The CDR3 DNA reads TGCGCCAGCAGCTTGGCGGGACACCATGCCTATGGCTACACCTTC. This encodes CASSLAGHHAYGYTF.

The chain has TRBV6-5 and TRBJ1-5; D is uncertain. Trimming stripped 6 bases from V and 3 bases from J, with 15 bases between. This CDR3 is 15 amino acids long. Germline-derived CDR1 and CDR2 are MNHEY and SVGAGI. This chain's CDR3 is CASSQRGSVNQPQHF. CDR3 DNA: TGTGCCAGCAGCCAGCGTGGATCCGTCAATCAGCCCCAGCATTTT.

J is TRBJ2-6 and V is TRBV7-3, with TRBD1 matching 7 bases. Germline lookup yields CDR1 SGHTA and CDR2 FQGTGA. The CDR3 runs to 17 residues. The junction had 10 bases not matched to a gene; V was cut back by 4 bases and J by 4 bases. The CDR3 sequence: CASSSTIQGSGANVLTF. The CDR3 nucleotides are TGTGCCAGCAGCTCCACCATACAGGGGTCGGGGGCCAACGTCCTGACTTTC.

CDR3 DNA: TGTGCCAGCAGCCTCCGATGGGGGGGATCCTACGAGCAGTACTTC. Protein product: CASSLRWGGSYEQYF. J is TRBJ2-7 and V is TRBV3-1 (or the pseudogene TRBV3-2); TRBD2 aligns across 7 bases. The CDR3 has 15 residues. CDR1 and CDR2 from the germline V gene are LGHDT and YNNKEL (reference sequence). With 4 bases clipped from V and 1 base from J, the junction kept 7 bases outside the gene matches.

The rearrangement joins TRBV19 to TRBJ2-2; D uncertain. The CDR3 runs to 15 residues. CDR1 LNHDA and CDR2 SQIVND come from the germline V gene (reference sequence). The ends were cut back, 3 bases at V and 0 bases at J, with 8 bases in the middle. CDR3 bases: TGTGCCAGTAGTATTAATCCAGCGAACACCGGGGAGCTGTTTTTT. This encodes CASSINPANTGELFF.

The chain links TRBV18 to TRBJ1-6, with 12 positions matching TRBD1. The CDR3 totals 16 residues. Germline assignment: CDR1 KGHSH and CDR2 LQKENI. The V segment lost 3 bases and the J segment 9 bases; nucleotides outside the gene matches: 6. DNA for the CDR3: TGTGCCAGCTCACCGCCAGGGACAGGGGGCTCTTCACCCCTCCACTTT. This translates into CASSPPGTGGSSPLHF.

The gene calls are TRBV5-1 and TRBJ2-1; tentative D call: TRBD1 (6 bases). The germline CDR1 and CDR2 sequences are SGHRS and YFSETQ. Trimming stripped 3 bases from V and 9 bases from J, with 16 bases between. The CDR3 spans 14 residues. The CDR3 sequence: CASSSGQALGEQFF. The CDR3 DNA reads TGCGCCAGCAGCTCGGGACAAGCTTTGGGTGAGCAGTTCTTC.

The chain recombines TRBV7-3 with TRBJ1-2; tentatively, D is TRBD1 (6 bases). Germline V gene sequence: CDR1 SGHTA, CDR2 FQGTGA. Trimming took off 3 bases at V and 4 bases at J, with 9 bases between the two ends. The CDR3 runs to 13 residues. The CDR3 nucleotides are TGTGCCAGCAGCTTCCTGACAGGCTATGGCTACACCTTC. Its translation is CASSFLTGYGYTF.